Following are 10 T cell receptor beta chains from one sample sequenced in a study of cytomegalovirus exposure and HLA in healthy donors. Primers: 60 Vbeta forward and 13 Jbeta reverse. TCRdb keeps only in-frame clones here, not all; method: immunoSEQ multiplex PCR. The table for this sample gives about 210,000 clones. Sequencing was performed on PBMCs. The receptors shown here come from a woman aged 30 to 39 in good health and CMV-seropositive.

With regard to this clone: Likely a read error: the CDR3 ends without its conserved phenylalanine or tryptophan. The genes are TRBV6-1 and TRBJ1-5; possible D gene TRBD1, 5 bases. Germline lookup yields CDR1 MNHNS and CDR2 SASEGT. The V and J ends lost 8 bases and 5 bases respectively, with 16 bases between them. This CDR3 has 14 amino acids. The CDR3 loop is CASGAKAGYQPQHL. The CDR3 nucleotides read TGTGCCAGCGGGGCGAAGGCCGGGTATCAGCCCCAGCATCTT.

CDR3 loop: CASSLQGIYTDTQYF. DNA of the CDR3: TGCGCCAGCAGCTTACAGGGTATTTACACAGATACGCAGTATTTT. This chain joins TRBV5-1 and TRBJ2-3; D might be TRBD1 (6 bases). This CDR3 region has 15 residues. Germline V gene data show CDR1 as SGHRS and CDR2 as YFSETQ. Between the trimmed V and J ends, which lost 2 bases and 2 bases, there was a span of 12 bases.

This chain connects TRBV6-5 to TRBJ2-7, with 8 nucleotides matching TRBD2. V shed 0 bases, J shed 1 base, and the junction held 5 bases outside the gene matches. CDR3 length equals 16 residues. Germline V lookup: CDR1 MNHEY, CDR2 SVGAGI. CDR3 bases: TGTGCCAGCAGTTACTCCGCCGGGACTAGGTCCTACGAGCAGTACTTC. Its translation: CASSYSAGTRSYEQYF.

This rearrangement joins TRBV6-1 to TRBJ2-7; the D gene is possibly TRBD2 (5 bases). The germline gives CDR1 MNHNS, CDR2 SASEGT. The CDR3 extends over 13 amino acids. V gave up 5 bases and J gave up 2 bases, with 10 bases separating them. CDR3 nucleotide sequence: TGTGCCAGCAGTTCCGGGATTCCCTACGAGCAGTACTTC. This gives the protein CASSSGIPYEQYF.

The V gene is TRBV30, the J gene TRBJ1-1; D ambiguous. V was pared by 5 bases and J by 4 bases, with 11 bases between. The CDR3 totals 12 residues. CDR1 GTSNPN and CDR2 SVGIG come from the germline V gene (reference sequence). The CDR3 DNA reads TGTGCCTGGGCCGGAGGTGGCACTGAAGCTTTCTTT. Protein product: CAWAGGGTEAFF.

The V gene is TRBV4-1, the J gene TRBJ2-7; D may be TRBD1 (6 bases). This CDR3 has 15 amino acids. The germline V gene has CDR1 MGHRA and CDR2 YSYEKL. Trimming took 1 base from V and 1 from J, leaving 11 bases between them. The CDR3 DNA sequence: TGCGCCAGCAGCCAAGGCCGGGACAATTCCTACGAGCAGTACTTC. This translates into CASSQGRDNSYEQYF.

This chain uses TRBV10-1 with TRBJ2-4; possible D gene TRBD1, 6 bases. The V end was cut by 6 bases, the J end by 8 bases, with 14 bases between. The germline V gene encodes CDR1 WNHNN and CDR2 SYGVQD (reference sequence). The CDR3 has 13 amino acids. The CDR3 loop is CASSPGVADIQYF. Here the CDR3 DNA reads TGCGCCAGCAGCCCAGGGGTGGCAGACATTCAGTACTTC.

The chain combines TRBV6-4 with TRBJ2-2; the D is unclear. CDR3 size: 14 residues. V shed 0 bases and J shed 5 bases, with 7 bases lying between them. The germline gives CDR1 MRHNA, CDR2 SNTAGT. DNA of the CDR3: TGTGCCAGCAGTGACTCCGCGGAAACCGGGGAGCTGTTTTTT. Amino acid sequence: CASSDSAETGELFF.

J is TRBJ2-1 and V is TRBV28, with 9 positions matching TRBD2. J was trimmed by 7 bases and V by 4 bases; bases with no gene match: 8. There are 15 residues in the CDR3. Per germline, CDR1 MDHEN and CDR2 SYDVKM. CDR3 DNA sequence: TGTGCCAGCAGTTCGGGGGGACTAGCACGGAATGAGCAGTTCTTC. Its translation: CASSSGGLARNEQFF.

V usage is TRBV9 and J usage is TRBJ2-1; 11 nucleotides match TRBD2. The CDR3 is 15 residues long. V shed 3 bases and J 2 bases; nucleotides not matched to a gene: 1. Germline V CDR1 and CDR2: SGDLS, YYNGEE. The CDR3 bases are TGTGCCAGCAGCGAGGGACTAGCGGCCTACAATGAGCAGTTCTTC. It specifies CASSEGLAAYNEQFF.